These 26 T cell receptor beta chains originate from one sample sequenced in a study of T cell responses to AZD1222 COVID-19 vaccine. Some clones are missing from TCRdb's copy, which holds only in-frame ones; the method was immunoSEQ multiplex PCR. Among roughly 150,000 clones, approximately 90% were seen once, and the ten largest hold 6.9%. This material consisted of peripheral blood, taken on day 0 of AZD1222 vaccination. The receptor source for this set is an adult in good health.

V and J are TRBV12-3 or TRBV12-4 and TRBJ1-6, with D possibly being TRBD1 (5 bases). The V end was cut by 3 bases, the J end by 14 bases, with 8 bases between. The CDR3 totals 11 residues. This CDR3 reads CASSLGGALHF. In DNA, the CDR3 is TGTGCCAGCAGTTTGGGGGGAGCCCTCCACTTT.

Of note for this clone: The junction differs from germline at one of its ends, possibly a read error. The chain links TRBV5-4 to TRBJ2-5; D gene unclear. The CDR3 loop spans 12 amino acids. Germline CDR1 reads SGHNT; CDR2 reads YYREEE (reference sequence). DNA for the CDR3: TGTGCCAGCAGTTTGGGCGAGGAGACCCAGTACTTC. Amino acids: CASSLGEETQYF.

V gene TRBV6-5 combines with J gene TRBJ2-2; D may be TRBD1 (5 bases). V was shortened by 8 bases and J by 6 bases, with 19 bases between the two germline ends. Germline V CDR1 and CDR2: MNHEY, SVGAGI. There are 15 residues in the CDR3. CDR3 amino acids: CASQKSRQGAGELFF. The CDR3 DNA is TGTGCCAGCCAGAAGTCCCGCCAAGGGGCCGGGGAGCTGTTTTTT.

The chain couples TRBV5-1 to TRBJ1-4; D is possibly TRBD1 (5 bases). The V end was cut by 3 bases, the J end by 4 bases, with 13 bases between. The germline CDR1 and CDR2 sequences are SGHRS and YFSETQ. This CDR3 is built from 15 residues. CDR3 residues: CASSYQGEINEKLFF. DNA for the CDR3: TGCGCCAGCAGCTACCAAGGGGAAATTAATGAAAAACTGTTTTTT.

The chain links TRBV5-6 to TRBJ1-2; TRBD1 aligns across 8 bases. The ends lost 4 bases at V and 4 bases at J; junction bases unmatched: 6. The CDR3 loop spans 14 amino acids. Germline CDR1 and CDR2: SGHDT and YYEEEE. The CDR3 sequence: CASSDRGVIYGYTF. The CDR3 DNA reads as TGTGCCAGCAGCGACAGGGGAGTCATCTATGGCTACACCTTC.

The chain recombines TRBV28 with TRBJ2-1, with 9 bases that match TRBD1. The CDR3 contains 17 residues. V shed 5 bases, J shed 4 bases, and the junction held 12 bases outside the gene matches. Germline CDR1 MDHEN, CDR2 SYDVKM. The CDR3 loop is CASSTPAQGATYNEQFF. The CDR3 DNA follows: TGTGCCAGCAGTACACCTGCACAGGGGGCTACGTACAATGAGCAGTTCTTC. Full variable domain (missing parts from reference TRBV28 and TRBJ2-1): DVKVTQSSRYLVKRTGEKVFLECVQDMDHENMFWYRQDPGLGLRLIYFSYDVKMKEKGDIPEGYSVSREKKERFSLILESASTNQTSMYLCASSTPAQGATYNEQFFGPGTRLTVL.

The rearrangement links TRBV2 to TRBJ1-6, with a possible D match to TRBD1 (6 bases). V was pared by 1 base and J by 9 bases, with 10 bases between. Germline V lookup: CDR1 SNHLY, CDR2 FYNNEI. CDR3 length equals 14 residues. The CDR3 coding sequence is TGTGCCAGCAGTGAAGGCAGGGGTGTTTCACCCCTCCACTTT. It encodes CASSEGRGVSPLHF.

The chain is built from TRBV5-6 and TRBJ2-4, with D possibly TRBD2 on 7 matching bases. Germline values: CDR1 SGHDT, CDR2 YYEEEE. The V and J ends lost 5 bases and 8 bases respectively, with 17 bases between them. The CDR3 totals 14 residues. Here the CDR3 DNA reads TGTGCCAGCAGTTCGTCGGGGGGCCCGGACATTCAGTACTTC. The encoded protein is CASSSSGGPDIQYF.

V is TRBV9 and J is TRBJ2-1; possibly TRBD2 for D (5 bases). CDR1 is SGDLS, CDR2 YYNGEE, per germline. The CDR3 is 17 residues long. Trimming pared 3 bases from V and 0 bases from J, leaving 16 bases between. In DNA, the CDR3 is TGTGCCAGCAGCGCGGTAACTAGAGGTGGCTCCTACAATGAGCAGTTCTTC. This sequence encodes CASSAVTRGGSYNEQFF. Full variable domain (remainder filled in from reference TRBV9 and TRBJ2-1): DSGVTQTPKHLITATGQRVTLRCSPRSGDLSVYWYQQSLDQGLQFLIQYYNGEERAKGNILERFSAQQFPDLHSELNLSSLELGDSALYFCASSAVTRGGSYNEQFFGPGTRLTVL.

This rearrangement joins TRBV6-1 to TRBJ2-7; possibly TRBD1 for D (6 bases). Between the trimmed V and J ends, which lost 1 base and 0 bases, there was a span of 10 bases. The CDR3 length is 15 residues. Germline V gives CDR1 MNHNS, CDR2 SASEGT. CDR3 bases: TGTGCCAGCAGTGAAGGGACAGTCAGCTCCTACGAGCAGTACGTC. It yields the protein CASSEGTVSSYEQYV.

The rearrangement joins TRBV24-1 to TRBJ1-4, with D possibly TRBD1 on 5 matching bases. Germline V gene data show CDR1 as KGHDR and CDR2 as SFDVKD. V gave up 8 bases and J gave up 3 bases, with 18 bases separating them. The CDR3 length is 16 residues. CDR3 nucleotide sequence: TGTGCCACCACCCGGAACGTCGGGACTCCTAATGAAAAACTGTTTTTT. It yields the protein CATTRNVGTPNEKLFF.

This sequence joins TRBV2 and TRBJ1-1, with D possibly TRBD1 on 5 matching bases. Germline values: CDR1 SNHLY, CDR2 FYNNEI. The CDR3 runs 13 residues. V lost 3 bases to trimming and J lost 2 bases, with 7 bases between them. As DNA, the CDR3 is TGTGCCAGCAGTGAGCAGGGTAACACTGAAGCTTTCTTT. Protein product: CASSEQGNTEAFF.

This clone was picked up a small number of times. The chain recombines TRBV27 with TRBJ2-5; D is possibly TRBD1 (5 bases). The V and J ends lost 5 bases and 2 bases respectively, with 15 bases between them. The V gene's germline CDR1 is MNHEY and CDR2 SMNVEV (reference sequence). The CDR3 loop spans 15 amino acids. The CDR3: CASSPQWTRQETQYF. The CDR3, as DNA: TGTGCCAGCAGTCCCCAATGGACACGTCAAGAGACCCAGTACTTC.

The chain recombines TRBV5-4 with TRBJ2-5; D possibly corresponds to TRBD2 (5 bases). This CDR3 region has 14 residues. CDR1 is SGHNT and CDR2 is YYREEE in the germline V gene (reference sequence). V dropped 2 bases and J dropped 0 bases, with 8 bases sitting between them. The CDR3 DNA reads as TGTGCCAGCAGCTTTGCGGGTTACCAAGAGACCCAGTACTTC. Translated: CASSFAGYQETQYF.

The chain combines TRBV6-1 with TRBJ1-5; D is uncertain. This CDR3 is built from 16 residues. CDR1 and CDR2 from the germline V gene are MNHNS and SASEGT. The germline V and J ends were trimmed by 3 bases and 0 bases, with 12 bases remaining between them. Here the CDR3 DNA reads TGTGCCAGCAGTGACGCAATGTCTGTTAGCAATCAGCCCCAGCATTTT. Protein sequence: CASSDAMSVSNQPQHF.

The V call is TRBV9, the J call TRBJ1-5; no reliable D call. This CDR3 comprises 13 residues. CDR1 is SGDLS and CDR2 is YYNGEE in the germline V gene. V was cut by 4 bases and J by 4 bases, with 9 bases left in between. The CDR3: CASSPEANQPQHF. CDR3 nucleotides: TGTGCCAGCAGCCCCGAAGCGAATCAGCCCCAGCATTTT.

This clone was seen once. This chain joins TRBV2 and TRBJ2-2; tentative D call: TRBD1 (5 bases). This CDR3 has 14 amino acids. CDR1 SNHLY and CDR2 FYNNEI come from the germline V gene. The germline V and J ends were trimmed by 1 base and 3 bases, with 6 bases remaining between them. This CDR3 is CASSEGQYTGELFF. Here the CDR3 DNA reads TGTGCCAGCAGTGAAGGACAGTACACCGGGGAGCTGTTTTTT. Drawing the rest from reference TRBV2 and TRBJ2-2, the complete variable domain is EPEVTQTPSHQVTQMGQEVILRCVPISNHLYFYWYRQILGQKVEFLVSFYNNEISEKSEIFDDQFSVERPDGSNFTLKIRSTKLEDSAMYFCASSEGQYTGELFFGEGSRLTVL.

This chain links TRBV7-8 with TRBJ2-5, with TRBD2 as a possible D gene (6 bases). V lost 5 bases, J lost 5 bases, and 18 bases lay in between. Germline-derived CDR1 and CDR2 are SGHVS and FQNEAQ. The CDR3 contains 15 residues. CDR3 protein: CASSLGTWRLETQYF. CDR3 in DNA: TGTGCCAGCAGCCTAGGGACTTGGCGTTTGGAGACCCAGTACTTC.

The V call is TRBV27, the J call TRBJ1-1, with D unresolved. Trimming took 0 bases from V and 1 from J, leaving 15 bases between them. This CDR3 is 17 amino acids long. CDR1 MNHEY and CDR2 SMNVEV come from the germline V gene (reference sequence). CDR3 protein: CASSLSVRNTRNTEAFF. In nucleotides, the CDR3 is TGTGCCAGCAGTTTATCTGTCCGGAATACTAGGAACACTGAAGCTTTCTTT.

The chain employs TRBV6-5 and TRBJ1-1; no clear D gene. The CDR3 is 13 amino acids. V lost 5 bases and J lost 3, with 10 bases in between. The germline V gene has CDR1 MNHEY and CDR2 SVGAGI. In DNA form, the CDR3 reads TGTGCCAGCAGTCGACGTCCCGACACTGAAGCTTTCTTT. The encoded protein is CASSRRPDTEAFF.

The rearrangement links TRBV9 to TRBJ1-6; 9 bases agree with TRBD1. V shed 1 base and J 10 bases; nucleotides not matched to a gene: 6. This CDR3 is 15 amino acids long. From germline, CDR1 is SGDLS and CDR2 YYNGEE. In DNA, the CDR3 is TGTGCCAGCAGCGTATCAGGACAGGGGAGATCACCCCTCCACTTT. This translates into CASSVSGQGRSPLHF.

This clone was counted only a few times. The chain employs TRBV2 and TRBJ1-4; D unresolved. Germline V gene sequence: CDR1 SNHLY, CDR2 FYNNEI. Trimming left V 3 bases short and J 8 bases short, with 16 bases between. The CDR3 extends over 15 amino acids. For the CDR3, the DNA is TGTGCCAGCAGTGACATCGTAACTAGGGTCGAAAAACTGTTTTTT. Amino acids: CASSDIVTRVEKLFF.

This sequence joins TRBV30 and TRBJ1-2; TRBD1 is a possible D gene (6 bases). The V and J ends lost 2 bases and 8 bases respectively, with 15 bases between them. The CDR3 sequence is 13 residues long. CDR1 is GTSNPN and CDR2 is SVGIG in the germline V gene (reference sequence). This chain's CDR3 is CAWSSLQGLGYTF. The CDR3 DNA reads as TGTGCCTGGAGTTCATTACAGGGACTGGGCTACACCTTC.

The CDR3 here is CASGLDLGPGELFF. CDR3 DNA sequence: TGTGCTAGTGGTTTGGATTTGGGCCCCGGGGAGCTGTTTTTT. The chain is built from TRBV12-5 and TRBJ2-2; D call uncertain. Between the trimmed V and J ends, which lost 1 base and 6 bases, there was a span of 9 bases. Per germline, CDR1 LGHNT and CDR2 FRNRAP. This CDR3 has 14 residues.

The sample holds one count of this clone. The CDR3 region is CATTGGVRNYGYTF. The CDR3 coding sequence is TGTGCCACCACCGGCGGGGTAAGGAACTATGGCTACACCTTC. This chain links TRBV10-3 with TRBJ1-2; D is ambiguous. The V end lost 10 bases, the J end lost 2 bases, and 17 bases lay between the germline ends. Germline V gene data show CDR1 as ENHRY and CDR2 as SYGVKD. This CDR3 is 14 amino acids long.

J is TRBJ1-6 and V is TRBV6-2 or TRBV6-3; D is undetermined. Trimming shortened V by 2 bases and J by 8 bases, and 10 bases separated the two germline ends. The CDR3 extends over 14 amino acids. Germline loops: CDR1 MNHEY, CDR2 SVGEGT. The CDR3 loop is CASSYVGNDSPLHF. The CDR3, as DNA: TGTGCCAGCAGTTACGTGGGTAATGATTCACCCCTCCACTTT.